This T cell receptor (beta chain) is drawn from a study of response to subunit inactivated influenza vaccine (dated by TCRdb to the late 2010s). With regard to the full study: Deep quantitative T cell receptor repertoire profiling was used in the study to track responses to a trivalent subunit inactivated influenza vaccine.

This clonotype turned up a few times. No antigen is known for it. No clone much larger than this one lies a single base away; base qualities are absent. The CDR3 has 13 amino acids, counting the end cysteine and phenylalanine. This entry keeps only the CDR3 DNA: 39 bases, framed from base 1. At the junction V is shortened by 10 bases and J by 2 bases; bases outside the gene matches: 6. Libraries came from RT-PCR. Sequencing was carried out with an Illumina HiSeq 2500. TCRdb reworked the public reads: Q25 trimming with fastp, MiXCR clone assembly, productive beta chains retained. CDR3 protein sequences are deduplicated, and each keeps its most common genes and DNA. The sample includes hundreds of thousands of distinct CDR3 sequences, with 25% observed a single time. The top ten clonotypes cover approximately 2% of the sample. Paper-wide results and their limitations: It was suggested by the authors that each seasonal influenza vaccination may recruit only a limited number of new T cells.

The sequencing used CD4+ T cells sorted from PBMCs, collected 4 to 6 days after vaccination. This receptor chain uses TRBV12-3 or TRBV12-4 and TRBJ2-3; 7 of the junction bases match TRBD2. The receptor comes from a man aged 50-60 years who received an inactivated influenza vaccine. Donor details come from another sample of the same person, matched by shared clones. CDR3 loop: CATGEGTTDTQYF. The sequenced DNA: TGTGCCACTGGGGAGGGAACCACAGATACGCAGTATTTT.